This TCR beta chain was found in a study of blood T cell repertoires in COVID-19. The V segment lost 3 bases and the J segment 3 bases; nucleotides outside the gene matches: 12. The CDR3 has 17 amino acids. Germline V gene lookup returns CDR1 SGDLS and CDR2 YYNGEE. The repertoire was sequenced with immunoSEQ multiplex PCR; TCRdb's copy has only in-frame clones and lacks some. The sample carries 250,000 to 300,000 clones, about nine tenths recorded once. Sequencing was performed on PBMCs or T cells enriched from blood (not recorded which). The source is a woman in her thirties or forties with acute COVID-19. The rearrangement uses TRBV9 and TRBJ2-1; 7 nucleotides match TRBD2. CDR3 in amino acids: CASSETESGGFYNEQFF. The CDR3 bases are TGTGCCAGCAGCGAAACTGAATCGGGGGGTTTCTACAATGAGCAGTTCTTC.